This passage covers 9 T cell receptor beta chains from one sample sequenced in a study of cytomegalovirus exposure and HLA in healthy donors. In the PCR, 60 Vbeta and 13 Jbeta primers were used. Using immunoSEQ multiplex PCR, the repertoire was profiled, and TCRdb retains in-frame clones only, with some absent. The repertoire holds more than 80,000 clones, with roughly four fifths as singletons. Sequencing was performed on PBMCs. The origin of the receptors is a male donor in good health and CMV-seropositive.

This chain joins TRBV23-1 and TRBJ2-2, with 12 bases fitting TRBD1. TRBV23-1 is filed as an ORF, its function uncertain. This CDR3 comprises 14 residues. The trim removed 3 bases at V and 9 bases at J, leaving 2 bases unmatched. The CDR3 spells CASSQGTGGRELFF. In DNA form, the CDR3 reads TGCGCCAGCAGTCAGGGGACAGGGGGCAGGGAGCTGTTTTTT.

The rearrangement joins TRBV19 to TRBJ2-1; maybe TRBD2 (5 bases). The CDR3 runs to 15 residues. The V end was cut by 3 bases, the J end by 2 bases, with 11 bases between. Germline lookup yields CDR1 LNHDA and CDR2 SQIVND (reference sequence). The CDR3: CASSIAGIPYNEQFF. The CDR3 coding sequence is TGTGCCAGTAGTATTGCCGGGATCCCCTACAATGAGCAGTTCTTC.

The rearrangement links TRBV5-6 to TRBJ2-1, with TRBD2 as a possible D gene (6 bases). Germline V gene sequence: CDR1 SGHDT, CDR2 YYEEEE. The CDR3 totals 17 residues. Between the trimmed V and J ends, which lost 4 bases and 10 bases, there was a span of 27 bases. This CDR3 is CASSPPLRREAWGEQFF. CDR3 bases: TGTGCCAGCAGCCCCCCCCTGAGGAGGGAGGCCTGGGGGGAGCAGTTCTTC.

This chain uses TRBV5-6 with TRBJ2-5; unclear D gene. The V gene's germline CDR1 is SGHDT and CDR2 YYEEEE. The CDR3 consists of 13 residues. The V gene lost 2 bases and the J gene lost 5 bases, with 10 bases spanning the gap. This CDR3 is CASSLSRGETQYF. CDR3 bases: TGTGCCAGCAGCTTATCCCGAGGCGAGACCCAGTACTTC. The full variable domain, its missing parts supplied by reference TRBV5-6 and TRBJ2-5, is DAGVTQSPTHLIKTRGQQVTLRCSPKSGHDTVSWYQQALGQGPQFIFQYYEEEERQRGNFPDRFSGHQFPNYSSELNVNALLLGDSALYLCASSLSRGETQYFGPGTRLLVL.

The rearrangement uses TRBV4-1 and TRBJ1-5, with D possibly TRBD1 on 6 matching bases. CDR1 is MGHRA, CDR2 YSYEKL, per germline. CDR3 length equals 16 residues. The V end was cut by 4 bases, the J end by 1 base, with 14 bases between. This CDR3 reads CASSPRDTVSNQPQHF. In nucleotides, the CDR3 is TGCGCCAGCAGCCCCCGGGACACCGTGAGCAATCAGCCCCAGCATTTT.

This clone was seen only once. This chain joins TRBV2 and TRBJ1-4; no clear D. The germline V gene encodes CDR1 SNHLY and CDR2 FYNNEI. This CDR3 has 11 residues. Trimming stripped 5 bases from V and 7 bases from J, with 5 bases between. CDR3: CASSLAEKLFF. The DNA of the CDR3 is TGTGCCAGCAGTTTAGCTGAAAAACTGTTTTTT.

The chain couples TRBV5-4 to TRBJ1-2; D may be TRBD1 (6 bases). The CDR3 runs 14 residues. The germline V gene has CDR1 SGHNT and CDR2 YYREEE (reference sequence). V was clipped by 5 bases and J by 2 bases, with 13 bases between them. The CDR3 protein is CASSDGQRNYGYTF. The CDR3 coding sequence is TGTGCCAGCAGTGATGGACAGAGAAACTATGGCTACACCTTC.

The rearrangement joins TRBV19 to TRBJ1-5; D unclear. The CDR3 totals 14 residues. With 7 bases removed from V and 2 bases from J, the gap between germline ends came to 12 bases. CDR1 is LNHDA, CDR2 SQIVND, per germline (reference sequence). For the CDR3, the DNA is TGTGCCAGTATGGTACAGACGGGCAATCAGCCCCAGCATTTT. This translates into CASMVQTGNQPQHF. Drawing the rest from reference TRBV19 and TRBJ1-5, the complete variable domain is DGGITQSPKYLFRKEGQNVTLSCEQNLNHDAMYWYRQDPGQGLRLIYYSQIVNDFQKGDIAEGYSVSREKKESFPLTVTSAQKNPTAFYLCASMVQTGNQPQHFGDGTRLSIL.

This clone was seen more than once but under ten times. The CDR3 here is CASGPLGQENQPQHF. The DNA for the CDR3 is TGTGCCAGCGGACCTTTGGGACAGGAAAATCAGCCCCAGCATTTT. J is TRBJ1-5 and V is TRBV27; 8 nucleotides line up with TRBD1. Germline V gene data show CDR1 as MNHEY and CDR2 as SMNVEV (reference sequence). The ends lost 8 bases at V and 4 bases at J; junction bases unmatched: 10. The CDR3 is 15 residues long.